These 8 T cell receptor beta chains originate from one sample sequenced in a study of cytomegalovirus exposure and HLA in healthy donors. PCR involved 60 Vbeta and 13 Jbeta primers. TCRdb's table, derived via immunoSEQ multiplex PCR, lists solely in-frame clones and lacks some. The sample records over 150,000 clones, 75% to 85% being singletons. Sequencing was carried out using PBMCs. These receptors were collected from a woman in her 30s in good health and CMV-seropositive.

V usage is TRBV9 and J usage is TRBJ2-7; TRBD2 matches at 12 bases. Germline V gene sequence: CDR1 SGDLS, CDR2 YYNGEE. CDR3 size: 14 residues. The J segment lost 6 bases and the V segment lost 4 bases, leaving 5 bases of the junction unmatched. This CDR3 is CASSPRTSGIEQYF. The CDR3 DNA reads TGTGCCAGCAGCCCCCGGACTAGCGGGATCGAGCAGTACTTC.

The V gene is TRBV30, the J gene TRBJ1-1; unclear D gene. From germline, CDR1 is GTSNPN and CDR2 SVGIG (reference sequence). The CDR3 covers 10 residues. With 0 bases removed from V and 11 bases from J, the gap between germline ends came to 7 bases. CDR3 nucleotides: TGTGCCTGGAGTGTACTCCCGGCTTTCTTT. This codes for CAWSVLPAFF.

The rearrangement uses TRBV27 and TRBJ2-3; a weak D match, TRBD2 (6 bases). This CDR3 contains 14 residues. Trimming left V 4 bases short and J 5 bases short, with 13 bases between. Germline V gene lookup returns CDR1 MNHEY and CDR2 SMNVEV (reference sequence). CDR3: CASSSGTAGDTQYF. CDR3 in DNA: TGTGCCAGCAGTTCTGGGACTGCCGGAGATACGCAGTATTTT.

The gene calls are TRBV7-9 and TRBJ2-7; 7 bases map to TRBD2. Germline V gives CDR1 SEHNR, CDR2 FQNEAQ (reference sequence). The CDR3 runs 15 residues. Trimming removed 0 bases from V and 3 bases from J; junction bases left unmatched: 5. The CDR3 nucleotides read TGTGCCAGCAGCTTAGCGGGCCTAGCGGACTACGAGCAGTACTTC. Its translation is CASSLAGLADYEQYF.

The CDR3 DNA reads as TGCAGCGTTGAATACTCTGGAAACACCATATATTTT. Its translation is CSVEYSGNTIYF. This chain connects TRBV29-1 to TRBJ1-3; no firm D call. The germline gives CDR1 SQVTM, CDR2 ANQGSEA. The CDR3 sequence is 12 residues long. V was shortened by 2 bases and J by 0 bases, with 2 bases between the two germline ends.

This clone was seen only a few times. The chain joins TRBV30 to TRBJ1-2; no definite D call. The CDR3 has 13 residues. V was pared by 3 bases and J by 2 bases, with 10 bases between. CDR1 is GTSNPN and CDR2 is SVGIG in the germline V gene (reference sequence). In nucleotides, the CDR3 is TGTGCCTGGAGGGGGAGTTTAAACTATGGCTACACCTTC. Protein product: CAWRGSLNYGYTF.

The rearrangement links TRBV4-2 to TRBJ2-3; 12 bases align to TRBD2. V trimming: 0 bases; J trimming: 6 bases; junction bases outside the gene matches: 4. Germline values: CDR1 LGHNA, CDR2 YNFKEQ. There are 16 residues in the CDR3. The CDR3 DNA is TGTGCCAGCAGCCAAGAACTAGCGGGAGGTTGGGATACGCAGTATTTT. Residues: CASSQELAGGWDTQYF.

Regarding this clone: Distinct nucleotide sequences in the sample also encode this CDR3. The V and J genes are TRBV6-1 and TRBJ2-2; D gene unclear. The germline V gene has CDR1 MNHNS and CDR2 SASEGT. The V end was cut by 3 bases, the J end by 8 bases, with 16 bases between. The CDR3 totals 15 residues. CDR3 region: CASSEGSTFTGELFF. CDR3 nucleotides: TGTGCCAGCAGTGAGGGCAGCACCTTCACTGGGGAGCTGTTTTTT.